The 20 T cell receptor beta chains presented below share a single source sample, sequenced in a study of blood T cells in healthy people across ages. Using a J-beta primer mix together with a sample-barcoded 5' primer, a second PCR was run for about 6 to 12 cycles. Via MiXCR, TCRdb re-called the 5' RACE reads, giving one row per CDR3 protein. The sample lists about 640,000 distinct CDR3 sequences, roughly 53% seen once, with 30% to 45% in the top ten. Sequencing input: blood. Source of these receptors: a man in his fifties or sixties in good health.

The genes are TRBV11-2 and TRBJ2-7; no clear D. Germline CDR1 reads SGHAT; CDR2 reads FQNNGV. Trimming left V 0 bases short and J 3 bases short, with 6 bases between. The CDR3 covers 13 residues. This CDR3 is CASSLDVFYEQYF. DNA for the CDR3: TGTGCCAGCAGCTTAGACGTGTTCTACGAGCAGTACTTC.

The chain employs TRBV12-3 or TRBV12-4 and TRBJ2-6, with 9 bases identical to TRBD1. V dropped 6 bases and J dropped 4; count of bases not matched to a gene: 19. The CDR3 totals 20 residues. CDR3 protein: CASSRRSGTGPSFGANVLTF. CDR3 DNA sequence: TGTGCCAGCAGCCGCAGATCAGGGACAGGGCCCTCTTTCGGGGCCAACGTCCTGACTTTC.

This chain connects TRBV6-5 to TRBJ2-7; tentative D call: TRBD2 (7 bases). This CDR3 comprises 14 residues. Germline CDR1 reads MNHEY; CDR2 reads SVGAGI. Trimming cost V 6 bases and J 2 bases, with 14 bases left between them. In DNA, the CDR3 is TGTGCCAGCAGCCCTGGGGGGGCCGCCTACGAGCAGTACTTC. Translated: CASSPGGAAYEQYF.

This chain joins TRBV20-1 and TRBJ2-7; tentatively, D is TRBD1 or TRBD2 (5 bases each). Between the trimmed V and J ends, which lost 0 bases and 0 bases, there was a span of 9 bases. The CDR3 is 14 residues long. Germline V gene sequence: CDR1 DFQATT, CDR2 SNEGSKA (reference sequence). The CDR3 reads CSARDTGTSYEQYF. The CDR3, as DNA: TGCAGTGCTAGAGACACCGGGACCTCCTACGAGCAGTACTTC.

This clonotype turned up a few times. For the CDR3, the DNA is TGCAGTGCTAGATCCCAGCGGGGGGCTTACAATGAGCAGTTCTTC. Amino acids: CSARSQRGAYNEQFF. The chain has TRBV20-1 and TRBJ2-1; 9 nucleotides align to TRBD2. The germline gives CDR1 DFQATT, CDR2 SNEGSKA (reference sequence). Trimming removed 2 bases from V and 4 bases from J; junction bases left unmatched: 6. There are 15 residues in the CDR3.

This clonotype was observed a handful of times. The J gene is TRBJ2-7, the V gene TRBV7-9; the D gene is possibly TRBD1 (6 bases). Per germline, CDR1 SEHNR and CDR2 FQNEAQ (reference sequence). The CDR3 has 15 amino acids. Deletions cut 1 base from V and 3 bases from J, with 13 bases between. CDR3 coding DNA: TGTGCCAGCAGCTTAGGCGACAGGAGTCACTACGAGCAGTACTTC. Translation gives CASSLGDRSHYEQYF.

This clonotype has ten or more counts. The J gene is TRBJ2-7, the V gene TRBV6-6, with a weak D call TRBD1 (6 bases). V was shortened by 0 bases and J by 5 bases, with 11 bases between the two germline ends. From germline, CDR1 is MNHNY and CDR2 SVGAGI (reference sequence). The CDR3 is made up of 14 amino acids. CDR3 nucleotide sequence: TGTGCCAGCAGTTACTCGACAGGCTGGGACGAGCAGTACTTC. Translation gives CASSYSTGWDEQYF.

Note on this clonotype: At one boundary the junction diverges from the germline segment, which might be a read error. The chain uses TRBV20-1 and TRBJ2-1, with 7 bases identical to TRBD1. Germline V lookup: CDR1 DFQATT, CDR2 SNEGSKA (reference sequence). CDR3 length: 16 amino acids. The CDR3 nucleotides are TGTAGTGCTAGGGGGACAGCAGAAAGCTCCTACGATGAGCAGTTCTTC. Its translation: CSARGTAESSYDEQFF.

This clonotype came up a few times. The rearrangement uses TRBV9 and TRBJ2-3; D is perhaps TRBD1 or TRBD2 (5 bases each). CDR1 is SGDLS and CDR2 is YYNGEE in the germline V gene. This CDR3 has 16 amino acids. The V and J ends lost 0 bases and 2 bases respectively, with 13 bases between them. In DNA form, the CDR3 reads TGTGCCAGCAGCGTAGCTGGGGGACGCTTCACAGATACGCAGTATTTT. The encoded protein is CASSVAGGRFTDTQYF.

The chain couples TRBV2 to TRBJ2-4; possible D gene TRBD1, 5 bases. The CDR3 consists of 14 residues. Trimming took 6 bases from V and 0 from J, leaving 9 bases between them. Germline V CDR1 and CDR2: SNHLY, FYNNEI. The CDR3 DNA sequence: TGTGCCAGCAGGGACACTGAAGCCAAAAACATTCAGTACTTC. Its translation is CASRDTEAKNIQYF.

The V call is TRBV24-1, the J call TRBJ2-3; TRBD2 might be the D (6 bases). CDR3 length: 13 residues. V gave up 5 bases and J gave up 5 bases, with 10 bases separating them. Looked up from germline, CDR1 is KGHDR and CDR2 is SFDVKD. CDR3 protein: CATSVAGRDTQYF. The DNA for the CDR3 is TGTGCCACCAGTGTAGCCGGGAGAGATACGCAGTATTTT.

This clonotype turned up a few times. CDR3 in DNA: TGCGCCAGCAGCTTCAGCGCGGAAGAGACCCAGTACTTC. Translation gives CASSFSAEETQYF. The V call is TRBV5-1, the J call TRBJ2-5; D uncertain. Trimming removed 2 bases at V and 3 bases at J, with 8 bases between. The germline gives CDR1 SGHRS, CDR2 YFSETQ. The CDR3 totals 13 residues.

In this sample, this clonotype turned up a few times. V gene TRBV5-6 combines with J gene TRBJ2-6; no definite D call. V dropped 5 bases and J dropped 0 bases, with 9 bases sitting between them. CDR3 size: 15 residues. Germline CDR1 is SGHDT and CDR2 is YYEEEE. This chain's CDR3 is CASSKRLSGANVLTF. In DNA, the CDR3 is TGTGCCAGCAGTAAACGGCTCTCTGGGGCCAACGTCCTGACTTTC.

This sequence joins TRBV6-2 or TRBV6-3 and TRBJ2-5; D unresolved. The CDR3 loop spans 14 amino acids. The germline V gene has CDR1 MNHEY and CDR2 SVGEGT. V lost 8 bases to trimming and J lost 3 bases, with 16 bases between them. CDR3 protein: CASQKANLKETQYF. The CDR3 DNA reads TGTGCCAGCCAAAAAGCGAACCTCAAAGAGACCCAGTACTTC.

The gene calls are TRBV27 and TRBJ2-1, with 8 bases that match TRBD2. The germline V gene has CDR1 MNHEY and CDR2 SMNVEV (reference sequence). The CDR3 is made up of 16 amino acids. V was pared by 0 bases and J by 9 bases, with 10 bases of the junction left unmatched. DNA for the CDR3: TGTGCCAGCAGTTTATCGGGGGGATTAGCGGGGACTGAGCAGTTCTTC. Translation gives CASSLSGGLAGTEQFF.

The chain has TRBV19 and TRBJ2-3; tentative D call: TRBD1 (6 bases). Trimming removed 3 bases from V and 4 bases from J, with 11 bases in between. Germline values: CDR1 LNHDA, CDR2 SQIVND (reference sequence). There are 14 residues in the CDR3. The CDR3 nucleotides read TGTGCCAGTAGTATCCTGCAGGGGTCAGATACGCAGTATTTT. As protein: CASSILQGSDTQYF.

This clonotype was detected a few times. The V gene is TRBV14, the J gene TRBJ1-6, with D possibly being TRBD1 (6 bases). The germline V gene has CDR1 SGHDN and CDR2 FVKESK. The CDR3 consists of 14 residues. V gave up 4 bases and J gave up 8 bases, with 12 bases separating them. The CDR3 loop reads CASSLRGGDSPLHF. As DNA, the CDR3 is TGTGCCAGCAGCCTCAGGGGCGGCGATTCACCCCTCCACTTT.

The chain is built from TRBV27 and TRBJ2-1; D is perhaps TRBD2 (7 bases). Trimming took 5 bases from V and 1 from J, leaving 18 bases between them. Germline-derived CDR1 and CDR2 are MNHEY and SMNVEV (reference sequence). The CDR3 spans 17 residues. In DNA form, the CDR3 reads TGTGCCAGCAGTCCCCCTAGAGGGGGGGGTTCCTACAATGAGCAGTTCTTC. Translating gives CASSPPRGGGSYNEQFF.

Comment on this clonotype: The junction departs from germline at one end; a sequencing error may be responsible. V and J are TRBV19 and TRBJ2-1; 9 bases align to TRBD1. CDR1 is LNHDA, CDR2 SQIVND, per germline (reference sequence). This CDR3 comprises 14 residues. The CDR3 nucleotides are TGTGCCGGTAGACCCGGGACAGGGCTCGACGAGCAGTTCTTC. Translating it yields CAGRPGTGLDEQFF.

This chain joins TRBV2 and TRBJ1-1, with D perhaps TRBD1 (6 bases). This CDR3 comprises 11 residues. V lost 6 bases and J 10 bases, leaving 12 bases between the germline ends. From germline, CDR1 is SNHLY and CDR2 FYNNEI. The CDR3 nucleotides read TGTGCCAGCAGAAACAGGGAAATAGCTTTCTTT. Amino acids: CASRNREIAFF.